Listed below are T cell receptor beta chains from one sample, sequenced in a study of shared clonotypes between healthy human individuals. The method was immunoSEQ multiplex PCR; TCRdb's version includes in-frame clones alone and lacks a portion of them. The table has millions of clones, around 90% seen once. Input material: naive CD4+ T cells sorted from blood. The receptor source for this set is a man aged 18 to 30 in good health. Both conserved end residues are part of each CDR3. A D gene is named only where the DNA matches it firmly. Expanded clones get a size class; other rows say once, few or many, or leave the size out.

>TRBD1|TRBJ1-5|NA|TRBV27
TGTGCCAGCAGTTCGGGGACAGGGTCGAATCAGCCCCAGCATTTT
CASSSGTGSNQPQHF
>NA|TRBJ1-5|NA|TRBV27
TGTGCCAGCAGTTTATCCCTTCCGGGACAAGGACAGCCCCAGCATTTT
CASSLSLPGQGQPQHF
>NA|TRBJ1-2|few|TRBV19
TGTGCCAGTAGGTTTGTGGGGGAAAACTATGGCTACACCTTC
CASRFVGENYGYTF
>NA|TRBJ2-5|NA|TRBV2
TGTGCCAGCAGCCGCTACGGATACCAAGAGACCCAGTACTTC
CASSRYGYQETQYF
>NA|TRBJ2-7|NA|TRBV6-5
TGTGCCAGCAGTTACGGGGACGCATCTTGGGAGCAGTACTTC
CASSYGDASWEQYF
>NA|TRBJ1-1|NA|TRBV5-4
TGTGCCAGCAGCCCCGGGGGGAACACTGAAGCTTTCTTT
CASSPGGNTEAFF
>NA|TRBJ2-6|NA|TRBV2
TGTGCCAGCAGCCTCGGATTATCCGGGGCCAACGTCCTGACTTTC
CASSLGLSGANVLTF
>NA|TRBJ2-1|NA|TRBV10-2
TGCGCCAGCACACGGGGGGCTTCCTTCAATGAGCAGTTCTTC
CASTRGASFNEQFF
>NA|TRBJ2-2|few|TRBV6-5
TGTGCCAGCAGTCGGGCCCCGAACACCGGGGAGCTGTTTTTT
CASSRAPNTGELFF
>TRBD1|TRBJ2-2|NA|TRBV5-1
TGCGCCAGCAGCTTGTTTTTGGGACAGGGTGTAACCGGGGAGCTGTTTTTT
CASSLFLGQGVTGELFF
>NA|TRBJ2-2|NA|TRBV28
TGTGCCAGCAGTCTACGGCCTAGCCGGACCGGGGAGCTGTTTTTT
CASSLRPSRTGELFF
>NA|TRBJ2-3|NA|TRBV9
TGTGCCAGCAGCGTAGATTGGGGACTTAGCACAGATACGCAGTATTTT
CASSVDWGLSTDTQYF
>TRBD2|TRBJ2-1|NA|TRBV9
TGTGCCAGCAGCGTAGAAGCGGGATATTATTACAATGAGCAGTTCTTC
CASSVEAGYYYNEQFF
>NA|TRBJ2-2|NA|TRBV18
TGTGCCAGCTCACACCCTAGAGATCGAGTTGGTTCCGGGGAGCTGTTTTTT
CASSHPRDRVGSGELFF
>NA|TRBJ2-1|NA|TRBV29-1
TGCAGCGTTGAAAACAATGAGCAGTTCTTC
CSVENNEQFF
>NA|TRBJ2-2|once|TRBV5-1
TGCGCCAGCAGCTTGGACAACACCGGGGAGCTGTTTTTT
CASSLDNTGELFF
>NA|TRBJ2-3|NA|TRBV4-3
TGCGCCAGCGGGGAGCGCCCAGATACGCAGTATTTT
CASGERPDTQYF
>TRBD1|TRBJ2-1|once|TRBV5-6
TGTGCCAGCAGCACTCTTTCAGGACAGGGTAGGGATGAGCAGTTCTTC
CASSTLSGQGRDEQFF
>NA|TRBJ2-2|NA|TRBV9
TGTGCCAGCAGCTCCCTGCCATACGCAGGGGAACCTCCGAACACCGGGGAGCTGTTTTTT
CASSSLPYAGEPPNTGELFF
>NA|TRBJ2-7|NA|TRBV27
TGTGCCAGCAGTTCCACACGGGGTCCCTACGAGCAGTACTTC
CASSSTRGPYEQYF
>NA|TRBJ1-2|NA|TRBV25-1
TGTGCCAGCAGTGCAATCTTGGCCCAGGGCTACACCTTC
CASSAILAQGYTF
>TRBD1|TRBJ2-7|NA|TRBV18
TGTGCCAGCTCACAGTCGACAGGGGACGAGCAGTACTTC
CASSQSTGDEQYF
>TRBD1|TRBJ2-7|NA|TRBV7-2
TGTGCCAGCAGCTCCCGGACAGGCCTGGGGCTGGAGCAGTACTTC
CASSSRTGLGLEQYF
>TRBD2|TRBJ2-7|few|TRBV28
TGTGCCAGCAGTTTACCGGGACTAGCGGACAACTCCTACGAGCAGTACTTC
CASSLPGLADNSYEQYF
>NA|TRBJ1-4|NA|TRBV7-2
TGTGCCAGCAGCTTCCCCGGGAAAAAACTGTTTTTT
CASSFPGKKLFF
>TRBD2|TRBJ2-5|NA|TRBV7-2
TGTGCCAGCAGCCCGGGACTAGCGGGAGATTTCGGGGAGACCCAGTACTTC
CASSPGLAGDFGETQYF
>TRBD2|TRBJ2-3|NA|TRBV11-2
TGTGCCAGCAGCTTCGCAGGACTAGCGGGAGTTTCCGATACGCAGTATTTT
CASSFAGLAGVSDTQYF
>NA|TRBJ1-5|NA|TRBV5-8
TGTGCCAGCAGCTTGGTCGGGGGCAATCAGCCCCAGCATTTT
CASSLVGGNQPQHF
>TRBD1|TRBJ2-7|NA|TRBV5-6
TGTGCCAGCAGCCCACAGGGGGCTATCTACGAGCAGTACTTC
CASSPQGAIYEQYF
>TRBD2|TRBJ2-1|NA|TRBV10-1
TGCGCCAGCAGTGAGACTACGGGAGGGTCCTACAATGAGCAGTTCTTC
CASSETTGGSYNEQFF
>NA|TRBJ2-1|NA|TRBV7-2
TGTGCCAGCAGCTTAGGACAGGAGGAGATTAAGCAGTTCTTC
CASSLGQEEIKQFF
>TRBD1|TRBJ1-3|NA|TRBV7-2
TGTGCCAGCAGCCTTGGGACAGGGAGATCTGGAAACACCATATATTTT
CASSLGTGRSGNTIYF
>TRBD2|TRBJ2-3|NA|TRBV10-3
TGTGCCATCAGTGAAAGGCTAGCGGGAGTTGCAGATACGCAGTATTTT
CAISERLAGVADTQYF
>NA|TRBJ2-1|NA|TRBV11-1
TGTGCCAGCAGCTTAGAGGGGGGGGCCATGTATGAGCAGTTCTTC
CASSLEGGAMYEQFF
>NA|TRBJ1-3|NA|TRBV6-1
TGTGCCAGCACCACCGACGGACTCGGAAACACCATATATTTT
CASTTDGLGNTIYF
>TRBD1|TRBJ2-1|NA|TRBV5-1
TGCGCCAGCAGCTTCGGCAGGGGGTCTTCCGATGAGCAGTTCTTC
CASSFGRGSSDEQFF
>TRBD1|TRBJ1-1|NA|TRBV11-2
TGTGCCAGCAGCTCAAACAGGGGAGACGCTTTCTTT
CASSSNRGDAFF
>NA|TRBJ1-3|NA|TRBV5-6
TGTGCCAGCAGCAAGGACAGCTACTCTGGAAACACCATATATTTT
CASSKDSYSGNTIYF
>NA|TRBJ2-7|NA|TRBV2
TGTGCCAGCAAGGCTCCCTACGAGCAGTACTTC
CASKAPYEQYF
>TRBD2|TRBJ2-7|NA|TRBV7-2
TGTGCCAGCAGCTCCCGGACTAGCACCCCATACGAGCAGTACTTC
CASSSRTSTPYEQYF
>TRBD1|TRBJ2-5|NA|TRBV14
TGTGCCAGCAGCCACCATACAGGGGCCCAGTACTTC
CASSHHTGAQYF
>NA|TRBJ1-5|NA|TRBV5-1
TGCGCCAGCAGACCGGACGTGAGCAATCAGCCCCAGCATTTT
CASRPDVSNQPQHF
>NA|TRBJ1-2|NA|TRBV14
TGTGCCAGCAGCCAGGACCGTCTCTATGGCTACACCTTC
CASSQDRLYGYTF
>NA|TRBJ1-5|NA|TRBV15
TGTGCCACCGAGGACGAGAATCAGCCCCAGCATTTT
CATEDENQPQHF
>TRBD2|TRBJ2-3|NA|TRBV14
TGTGCCAGCAGCACTCGACTAGCGGATACGCAGTATTTT
CASSTRLADTQYF
>TRBD1|TRBJ1-1|NA|TRBV28
TGTGCCAGCAGTTTATCGGGACAGGGGAACACTGAAGCTTTCTTT
CASSLSGQGNTEAFF
>TRBD1|TRBJ2-6|NA|TRBV7-2
TGTGCCAGCATCAACACGGACAGGGGCAGCTCTGGGGCCAACGTCCTGACTTTC
CASINTDRGSSGANVLTF
>NA|TRBJ1-5|NA|TRBV6-1
TGTGCCAGCTGTTTGGGGAGCAATCAGCCCCAGCATTTT
CASCLGSNQPQHF
>NA|TRBJ2-4|NA|TRBV10-2
TGCGCCAGCAGTGAGTCGTTAATAACTCTAGCCAAAAACATTCAGTACTTC
CASSESLITLAKNIQYF
>NA|TRBJ2-3|once|TRBV10-3
TGTGCCATCAGGATGGAGGGACTCTCCACAGATACGCAGTATTTT
CAIRMEGLSTDTQYF
>TRBD2|TRBJ2-3|NA|TRBV13
TGTGCCAGCAGCCCCTCGGGGGGACTAGCGGGGGGGCGCGGCACAGATACGCAGTATTTT
CASSPSGGLAGGRGTDTQYF
>NA|TRBJ2-2|NA|TRBV1
TGCACCAGCAGCCAAGAACCGTACGGGGGCCACACCGGGGAGCTGTTTTTT
CTSSQEPYGGHTGELFF
>TRBD1|TRBJ1-2|once|TRBV19
TGTGCCAGTAGTTCACCGGGACAGGGCTTCTATGGCTACACCTTC
CASSSPGQGFYGYTF